The 9 T cell receptor beta chains listed next were all sequenced from one sample in a study of human thymus T cells. Resections that were taken during corrective heart surgery supplied the thymus tissue. TCRdb keeps only in-frame clones here, not all; method: immunoSEQ multiplex PCR. The sample lists 75,000 to 90,000 clones, 96% occurring once. The sample was thymus tissue. The receptors were gathered from a boy younger than two with a congenital heart defect but otherwise immunologically healthy.

V usage is TRBV25-1 and J usage is TRBJ2-3, with 9 bases aligning to TRBD1. V was clipped by 2 bases and J by 6 bases; unmatched bases: 9. The CDR3 has 16 residues. The germline CDR1 and CDR2 sequences are MGHDK and SYGVNS. The DNA of the CDR3 is TGTGCCAGCAGTGAACGGCGGGACAGGGATACGGATACGCAGTATTTT. It codes for CASSERRDRDTDTQYF.

The chain combines TRBV4-1 with TRBJ2-7; perhaps TRBD1 as D (5 bases). CDR1 is MGHRA and CDR2 is YSYEKL in the germline V gene. Trimming pared 1 base from V and 1 base from J, leaving 14 bases between. The length of the CDR3 is 16 residues. Written as DNA, the CDR3 is TGCGCCAGCAGCCAAGTCCCCAGGGCTAGTTCCTACGAGCAGTACTTC. Translating gives CASSQVPRASSYEQYF.

V is TRBV27 and J is TRBJ1-2; D perhaps matches TRBD1 (5 bases). This CDR3 region has 12 residues. Trimming took 8 bases from V and 8 from J, leaving 15 bases between them. CDR1 and CDR2 (germline): MNHEY, SMNVEV (reference sequence). CDR3 sequence (DNA): TGTGCCAGCTTCAGGGTCAAGGAAGGCTACACCTTC. Amino acids: CASFRVKEGYTF.

The gene calls are TRBV2 and TRBJ2-7; D might be TRBD2 (7 bases). Trimming shortened V by 6 bases and J by 1 base, and 16 bases separated the two germline ends. Germline CDR1 SNHLY, CDR2 FYNNEI. CDR3 length: 15 residues. The CDR3 is CASRLREGGSYEQYF. The CDR3 DNA sequence: TGTGCCAGCAGACTCAGGGAGGGGGGGTCCTACGAGCAGTACTTC.

The chain is built from TRBV6-1 and TRBJ2-1; 7 bases align to TRBD2. The CDR3 runs to 16 residues. V trimming: 4 bases; J trimming: 14 bases; junction bases outside the gene matches: 20. Germline V gene data show CDR1 as MNHNS and CDR2 as SASEGT. CDR3 coding DNA: TGTGCCAGCAGTGGACCCGGGACTATCTATTCCTGGGCAAAGTTCTTC. It codes for CASSGPGTIYSWAKFF.

The chain joins TRBV30 to TRBJ2-1, with 7 positions matching TRBD2. The germline V gene has CDR1 GTSNPN and CDR2 SVGIG (reference sequence). The V segment lost 4 bases and the J segment 2 bases; nucleotides outside the gene matches: 2. CDR3 length: 13 amino acids. CDR3: CAWISGAYNEQFF. The CDR3 nucleotides are TGTGCCTGGATAAGCGGGGCCTACAATGAGCAGTTCTTC.

The chain recombines TRBV19 with TRBJ1-1; D is undetermined. V lost 5 bases, J lost 0 bases, and 16 bases lay in between. Germline CDR1 LNHDA, CDR2 SQIVND (reference sequence). This CDR3 is 16 amino acids long. The CDR3 nucleotides are TGTGCCAGTAGTGGGCGATTGAAGAGGGTGAACACTGAAGCTTTCTTT. Translating it yields CASSGRLKRVNTEAFF. Filled out from reference TRBV19 and TRBJ1-1, the complete variable domain reads DGGITQSPKYLFRKEGQNVTLSCEQNLNHDAMYWYRQDPGQGLRLIYYSQIVNDFQKGDIAEGYSVSREKKESFPLTVTSAQKNPTAFYLCASSGRLKRVNTEAFFGQGTRLTVV.

The rearrangement joins TRBV11-2 to TRBJ2-1; 7 nucleotides line up with TRBD1. With 5 bases clipped from V and 10 bases from J, the junction kept 5 bases outside the gene matches. Germline lookup yields CDR1 SGHAT and CDR2 FQNNGV. The CDR3 sequence is 12 residues long. For the CDR3, the DNA is TGTGCCAGCAGCCGGGACAGTCGAGAGCAGTTCTTC. Encoded protein: CASSRDSREQFF.

The chain uses TRBV23-1 and TRBJ2-7, with D unclear. TRBV23-1 is placed among ORFs of uncertain function. V lost 4 bases and J lost 5, with 12 bases in between. The CDR3 is made up of 13 amino acids. CDR3 protein: CASSPIYRHEQYF. Written as DNA, the CDR3 is TGCGCCAGCAGTCCGATCTACAGACACGAGCAGTACTTC.